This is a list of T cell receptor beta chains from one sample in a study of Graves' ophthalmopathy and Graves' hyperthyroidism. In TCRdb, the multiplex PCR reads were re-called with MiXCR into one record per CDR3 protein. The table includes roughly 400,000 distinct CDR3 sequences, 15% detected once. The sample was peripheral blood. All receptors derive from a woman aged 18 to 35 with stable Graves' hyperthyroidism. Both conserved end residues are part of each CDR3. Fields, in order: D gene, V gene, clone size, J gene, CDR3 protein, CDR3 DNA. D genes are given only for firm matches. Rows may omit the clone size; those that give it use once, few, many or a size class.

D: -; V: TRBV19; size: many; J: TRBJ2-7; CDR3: CASRPTGGGHEQYF; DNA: TGTGCCAGTAGGCCTACCGGGGGTGGACACGAGCAGTACTTC
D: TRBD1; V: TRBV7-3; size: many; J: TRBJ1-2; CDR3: CASSPDRGYGYTF; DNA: TGTGCCAGCAGCCCTGACAGGGGGTACGGCTACACCTTC
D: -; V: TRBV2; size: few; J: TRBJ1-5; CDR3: CASSEFGGLGNQPQHF; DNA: TGTGCCAGCAGTGAATTCGGGGGATTGGGCAATCAGCCCCAGCATTTT
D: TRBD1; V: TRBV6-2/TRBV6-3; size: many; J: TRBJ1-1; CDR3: CASIEGARNTEAFF; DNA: TGTGCCAGCATCGAGGGGGCGCGGAACACTGAAGCTTTCTTT
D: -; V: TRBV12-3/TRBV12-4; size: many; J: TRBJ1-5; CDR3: CASSPTGSSQPQHF; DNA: TGTGCCAGCAGTCCAACAGGGAGTAGTCAGCCCCAGCATTTT
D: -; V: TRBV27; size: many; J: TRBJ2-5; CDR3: CAAGTANQETQYF; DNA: TGTGCAGCCGGGACCGCAAACCAAGAGACCCAGTACTTC
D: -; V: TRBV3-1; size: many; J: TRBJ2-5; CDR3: CASSQVVTPETQYF; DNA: TGTGCCAGCAGCCAAGTTGTTACGCCGGAGACCCAGTACTTC
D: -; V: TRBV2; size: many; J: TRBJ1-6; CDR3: CASSERAGAYNSPLHF; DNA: TGTGCCAGCAGTGAACGGGCAGGGGCGTATAATTCACCCCTCCACTTT
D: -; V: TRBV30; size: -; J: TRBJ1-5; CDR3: CAWSVGAEQPQHF; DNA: TGTGCCTGGAGTGTAGGGGCGGAACAGCCCCAGCATTTT
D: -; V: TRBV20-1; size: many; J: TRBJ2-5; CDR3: CSAEEWGRGETQYF; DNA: TGCAGTGCTGAGGAATGGGGCCGGGGAGAGACCCAGTACTTC
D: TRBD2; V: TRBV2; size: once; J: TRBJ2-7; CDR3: CASQFYGGSYEQYF; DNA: TGTGCCAGCCAGTTCTACGGGGGGAGCTACGAGCAGTACTTC
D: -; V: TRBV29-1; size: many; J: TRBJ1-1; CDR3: CSVERQINTEAFF; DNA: TGCAGCGTTGAAAGACAAATTAACACTGAAGCTTTCTTT
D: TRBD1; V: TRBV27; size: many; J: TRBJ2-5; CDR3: CASRHRGPETQYF; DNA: TGTGCCAGCAGACACAGGGGGCCGGAGACCCAGTACTTC
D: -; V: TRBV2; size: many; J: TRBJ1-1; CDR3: CASSDDRSSTEAFF; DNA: TGTGCCAGCAGTGACGACAGGTCCTCCACTGAAGCTTTCTTT
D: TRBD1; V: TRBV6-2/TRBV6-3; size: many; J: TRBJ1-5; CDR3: CASSQQGRVQPQHF; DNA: TGTGCCAGCAGTCAACAGGGGCGGGTTCAGCCCCAGCATTTT
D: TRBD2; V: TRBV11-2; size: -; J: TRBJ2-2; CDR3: CASSFRTSGGANTGELFF; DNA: TGTGCCAGCAGCTTTAGGACTAGCGGGGGAGCGAACACCGGGGAGCTGTTTTTT
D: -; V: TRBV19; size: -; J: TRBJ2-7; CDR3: CASSPSGGPYDEQYF; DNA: TGTGCCAGTAGTCCCTCGGGCGGTCCTTACGACGAGCAGTACTTC
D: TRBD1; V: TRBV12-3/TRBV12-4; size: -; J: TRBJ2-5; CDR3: CASSLRDRGWETQYF; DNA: TGTGCCAGCAGTCTCCGGGACAGGGGGTGGGAGACCCAGTACTTC
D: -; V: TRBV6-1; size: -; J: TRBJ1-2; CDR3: CASSEALSRVRVGYTF; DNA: TGTGCCAGCAGTGAAGCGCTTAGCAGGGTACGAGTCGGCTACACCTTC
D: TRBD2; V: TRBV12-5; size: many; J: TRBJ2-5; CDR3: CASGLAGAPGETQYF; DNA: TGTGCTAGTGGGCTAGCGGGGGCCCCAGGTGAGACCCAGTACTTC
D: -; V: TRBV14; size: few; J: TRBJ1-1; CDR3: CASSPQKMNTEAFF; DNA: TGTGCCAGCAGCCCACAGAAGATGAACACTGAAGCTTTCTTT
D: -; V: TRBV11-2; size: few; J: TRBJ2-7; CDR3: CASSSIQGRGPYEQYF; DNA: TGTGCCAGCAGCTCAATACAGGGGAGGGGCCCCTACGAGCAGTACTTC
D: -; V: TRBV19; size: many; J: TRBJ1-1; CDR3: CASSIKGGHEAFF; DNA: TGTGCCAGTAGTATCAAGGGGGGCCATGAAGCTTTCTTT
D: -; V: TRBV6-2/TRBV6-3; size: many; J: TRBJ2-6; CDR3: CASNGYRASGANVLTF; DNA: TGTGCCAGCAATGGCTACAGGGCTTCCGGGGCCAACGTCCTGACTTTC
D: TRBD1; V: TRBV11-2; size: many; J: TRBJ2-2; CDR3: CASSQGQTNTGELFF; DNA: TGTGCCAGCAGCCAGGGACAGACGAACACCGGGGAGCTGTTTTTT
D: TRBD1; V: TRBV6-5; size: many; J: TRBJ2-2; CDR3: CASSYGRRTGAGELFF; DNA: TGTGCCAGCAGTTACGGACGAAGGACAGGGGCCGGGGAGCTGTTTTTT
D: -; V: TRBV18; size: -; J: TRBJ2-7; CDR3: CASSPRGRDEQYF; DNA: TGTGCCAGCTCACCCCGGGGCCGGGACGAGCAGTACTTC
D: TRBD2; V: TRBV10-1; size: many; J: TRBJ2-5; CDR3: CASSGSSGDQETQYF; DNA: TGCGCCAGCAGTGGATCTAGCGGGGACCAAGAGACCCAGTACTTC
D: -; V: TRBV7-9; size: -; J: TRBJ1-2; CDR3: CASSFDNYGYTF; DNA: TGTGCCAGCAGCTTCGATAACTATGGCTACACCTTC
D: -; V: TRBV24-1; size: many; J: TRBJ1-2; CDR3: CATSEGPSDYGYTF; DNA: TGTGCCACCAGTGAGGGGCCGAGTGACTATGGCTACACCTTC
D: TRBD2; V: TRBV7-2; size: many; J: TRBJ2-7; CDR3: CASSLASLAGYEQYF; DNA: TGTGCCAGCAGCTTAGCGTCTCTAGCGGGGTACGAGCAGTACTTC
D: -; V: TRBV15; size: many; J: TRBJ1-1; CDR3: CATSRAWRETEAFF; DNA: TGTGCCACCAGCAGAGCCTGGCGGGAGACTGAAGCTTTCTTT
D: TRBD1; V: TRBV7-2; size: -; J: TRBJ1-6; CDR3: CASSLLQNRGLSNSPLHF; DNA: TGTGCCAGCAGCTTACTTCAGAACAGGGGGCTTAGTAATTCACCCCTCCACTTT
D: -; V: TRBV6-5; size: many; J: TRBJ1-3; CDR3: CASSWPGTSGNTIYF; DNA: TGTGCCAGCAGTTGGCCAGGGACATCGGGAAACACCATATATTTT
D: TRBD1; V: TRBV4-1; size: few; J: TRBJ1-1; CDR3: CASSPRLPTGTGLEAFF; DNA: TGCGCCAGCAGCCCTAGACTCCCAACCGGGACAGGCTTGGAAGCTTTCTTT
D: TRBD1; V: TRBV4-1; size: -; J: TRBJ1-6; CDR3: CASSQGTVSPLHF; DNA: TGCGCCAGCAGCCAGGGGACAGTTTCACCCCTCCACTTT